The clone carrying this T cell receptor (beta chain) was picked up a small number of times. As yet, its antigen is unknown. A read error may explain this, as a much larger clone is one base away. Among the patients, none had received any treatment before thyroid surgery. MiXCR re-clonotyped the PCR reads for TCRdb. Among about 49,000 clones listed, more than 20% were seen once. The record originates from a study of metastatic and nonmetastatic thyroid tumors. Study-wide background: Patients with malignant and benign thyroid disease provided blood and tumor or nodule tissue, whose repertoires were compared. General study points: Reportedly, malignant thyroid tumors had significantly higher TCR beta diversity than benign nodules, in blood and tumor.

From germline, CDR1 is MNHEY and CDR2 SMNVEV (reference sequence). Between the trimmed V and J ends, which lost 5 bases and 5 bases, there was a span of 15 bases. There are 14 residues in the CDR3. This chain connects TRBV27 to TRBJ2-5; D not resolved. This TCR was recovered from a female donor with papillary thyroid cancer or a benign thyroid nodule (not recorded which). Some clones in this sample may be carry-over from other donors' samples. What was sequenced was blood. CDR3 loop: CASSRDSLGETQYF. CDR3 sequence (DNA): TGTGCCAGCAGTCGAGACTCTCTCGGGGAGACCCAGTACTTC.